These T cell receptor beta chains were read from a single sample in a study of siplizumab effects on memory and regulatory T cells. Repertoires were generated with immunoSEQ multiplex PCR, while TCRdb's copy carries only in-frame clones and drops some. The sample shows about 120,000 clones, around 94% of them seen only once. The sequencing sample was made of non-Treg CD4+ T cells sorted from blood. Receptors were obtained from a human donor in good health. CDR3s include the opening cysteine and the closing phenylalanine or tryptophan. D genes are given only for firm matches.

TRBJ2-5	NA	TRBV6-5	TGTGCCAGCACCCACGGACAAACGGGGGAGACCCAGTACTTC	CASTHGQTGETQYF
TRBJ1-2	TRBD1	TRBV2	TGTGCCAGCGCCGAGACAGGGGTTGACTATGGCTACACCTTC	CASAETGVDYGYTF
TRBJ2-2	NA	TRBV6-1	TGTGCCAGCAGTCCCGGACAGTCCGGGGAGCTGTTTTTT	CASSPGQSGELFF
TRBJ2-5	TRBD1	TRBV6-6	TGTGCCAGCAGTTCCTCAGGGGGCGCGGTGACCCAGTACTTC	CASSSSGGAVTQYF
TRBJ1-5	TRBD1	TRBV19	TGTGCCAGTAGTATAAGGGACAGGGGTAATCAGCCCCAGCATTTT	CASSIRDRGNQPQHF
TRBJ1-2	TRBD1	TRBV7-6	TGTGCCAGCAGCCCTGGACAGGGGAACTATGGCTACACCTTC	CASSPGQGNYGYTF
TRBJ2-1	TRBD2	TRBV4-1	TGCGCCAGCAGCCAAGGTTTGACTAGCGGGGGAAAGAATGAGCAGTTCTTC	CASSQGLTSGGKNEQFF
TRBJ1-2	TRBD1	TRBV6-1	TGTGCCAGCAGGGGACAGGACTATGGCTACACCTTC	CASRGQDYGYTF
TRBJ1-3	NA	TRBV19	TGTGCCATCTCGTCCACAGGCTCTGGAAACACCATATATTTT	CAISSTGSGNTIYF
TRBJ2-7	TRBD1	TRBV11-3	TGTGCCAGCAGCGCCAGGGACAGCTCCTACGAGCAGTACTTC	CASSARDSSYEQYF
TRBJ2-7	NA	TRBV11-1	TGTGCCAGCAGCTTCGGGGAGAGCCCCTACGAGCAGTACTTC	CASSFGESPYEQYF
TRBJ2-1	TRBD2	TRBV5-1	TGCGCCAGCAGCTTGGGACTAGCGGGACAAGGAGAGCAGTTCTTC	CASSLGLAGQGEQFF
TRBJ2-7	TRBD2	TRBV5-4	TGTGCCAGCAGCTTGACTAGCGGGAGGGACGAGCAGTACTTC	CASSLTSGRDEQYF
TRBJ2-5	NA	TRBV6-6	TGTGCCAGCAGTTACGGGCCGCACCAAGAGACCCAGTACTTC	CASSYGPHQETQYF
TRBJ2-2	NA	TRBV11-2	TGTGCCAGCAGCCCCTTTGCGGCTCCCTACACCGGGGAGCTGTTTTTT	CASSPFAAPYTGELFF
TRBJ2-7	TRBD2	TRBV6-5	TGTGCCAGCAGTTACCGCCCGGGAGGCTACGAGCAGTACTTC	CASSYRPGGYEQYF
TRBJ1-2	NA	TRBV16	TGTGCCAGCAGCCGGCACAGCAGCTACACCTTC	CASSRHSSYTF
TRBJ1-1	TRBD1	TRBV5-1	TGCGCCAGCAGCATACAGGGGATTACCACTGAAGCTTTCTTT	CASSIQGITTEAFF
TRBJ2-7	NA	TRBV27	TGTGCCAGCAGCCTACTGGCGGATAATTCCTTCCCTTCCTACGAGCAGTACTTC	CASSLLADNSFPSYEQYF
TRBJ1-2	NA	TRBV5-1	TGCGCCAGCAGCCCGGACATCTATGGCTACACCTTC	CASSPDIYGYTF